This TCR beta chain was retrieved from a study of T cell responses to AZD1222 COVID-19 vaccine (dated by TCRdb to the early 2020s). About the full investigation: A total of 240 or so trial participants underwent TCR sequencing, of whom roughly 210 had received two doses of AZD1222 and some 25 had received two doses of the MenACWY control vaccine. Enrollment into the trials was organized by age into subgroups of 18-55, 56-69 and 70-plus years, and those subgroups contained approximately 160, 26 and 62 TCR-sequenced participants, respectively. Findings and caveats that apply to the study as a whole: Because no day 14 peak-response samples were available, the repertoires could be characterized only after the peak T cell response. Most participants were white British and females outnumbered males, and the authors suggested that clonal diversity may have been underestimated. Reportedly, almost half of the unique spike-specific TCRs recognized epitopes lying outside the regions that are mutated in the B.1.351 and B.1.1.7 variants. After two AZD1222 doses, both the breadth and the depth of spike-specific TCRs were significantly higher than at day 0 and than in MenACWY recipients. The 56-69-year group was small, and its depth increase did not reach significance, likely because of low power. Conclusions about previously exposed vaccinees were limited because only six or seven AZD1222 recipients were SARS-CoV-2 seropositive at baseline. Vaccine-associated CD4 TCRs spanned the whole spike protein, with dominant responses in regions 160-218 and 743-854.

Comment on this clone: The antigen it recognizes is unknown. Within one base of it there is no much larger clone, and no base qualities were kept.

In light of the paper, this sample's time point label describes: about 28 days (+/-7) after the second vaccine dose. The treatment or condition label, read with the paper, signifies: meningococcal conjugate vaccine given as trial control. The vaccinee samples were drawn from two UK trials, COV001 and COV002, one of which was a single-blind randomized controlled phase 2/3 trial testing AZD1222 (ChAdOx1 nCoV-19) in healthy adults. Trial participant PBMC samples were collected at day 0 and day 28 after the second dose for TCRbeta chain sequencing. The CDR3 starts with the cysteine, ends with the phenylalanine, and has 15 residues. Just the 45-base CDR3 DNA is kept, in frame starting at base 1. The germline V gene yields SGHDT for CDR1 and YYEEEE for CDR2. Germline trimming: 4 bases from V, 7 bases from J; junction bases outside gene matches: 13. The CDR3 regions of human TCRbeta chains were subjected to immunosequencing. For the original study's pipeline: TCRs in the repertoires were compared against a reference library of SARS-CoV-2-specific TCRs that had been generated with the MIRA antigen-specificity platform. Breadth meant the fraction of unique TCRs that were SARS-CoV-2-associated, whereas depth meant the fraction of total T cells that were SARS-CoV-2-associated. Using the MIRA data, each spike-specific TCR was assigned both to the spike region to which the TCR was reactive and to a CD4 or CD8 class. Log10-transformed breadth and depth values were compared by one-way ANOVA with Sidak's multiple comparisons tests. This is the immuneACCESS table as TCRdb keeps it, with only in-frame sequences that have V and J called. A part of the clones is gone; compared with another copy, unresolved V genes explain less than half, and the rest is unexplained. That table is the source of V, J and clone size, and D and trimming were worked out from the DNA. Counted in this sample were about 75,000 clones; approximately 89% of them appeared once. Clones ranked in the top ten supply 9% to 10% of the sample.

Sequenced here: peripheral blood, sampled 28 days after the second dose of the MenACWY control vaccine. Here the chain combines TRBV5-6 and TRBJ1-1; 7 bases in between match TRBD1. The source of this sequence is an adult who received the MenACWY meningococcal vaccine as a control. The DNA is TGTGCCAGCAGCACCGACAGGGATTTAGGACTTGAAGCTTTCTTT. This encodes CASSTDRDLGLEAFF.